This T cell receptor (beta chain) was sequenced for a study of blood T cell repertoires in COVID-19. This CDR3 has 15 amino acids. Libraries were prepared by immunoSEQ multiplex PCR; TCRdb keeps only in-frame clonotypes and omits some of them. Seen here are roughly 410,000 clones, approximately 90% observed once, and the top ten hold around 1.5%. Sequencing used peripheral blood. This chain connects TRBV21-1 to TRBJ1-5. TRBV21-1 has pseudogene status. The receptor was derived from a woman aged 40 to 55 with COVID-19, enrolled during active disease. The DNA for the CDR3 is TGTGCCAGCAGCAAGAGTGGCGGAGGGGATCAGCCCCAGCATTTT. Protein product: CASSKSGGGDQPQHF.